These T cell receptor beta chains were read from a single sample in a study of T cell responses to AZD1222 COVID-19 vaccine. The table came from immunoSEQ multiplex PCR; TCRdb's copy has only in-frame clones and leaves some out. The table lists approximately 180,000 clones, about 92% of them singletons. Sequenced material: peripheral blood, taken on day 0 of AZD1222 vaccination. The receptors shown here come from an adult in good health. The CDR3 runs from the conserved cysteine through the conserved F or W. D genes are given only for firm matches. Size is stated for part of the rows, as once, few or many counts, or as a class when the clone is expanded.

TRBV3-1/TRBV3-2	.	.	TRBJ2-2	CASSQVRGLTGELFF
TRBV29-1	.	.	TRBJ2-2	CSGGGGPTGELFF
TRBV10-2	.	once	TRBJ1-2	CASSESRGAYGYTF
TRBV6-5	TRBD1	once	TRBJ2-7	CASSRDRGIYEQYF
TRBV28	.	.	TRBJ2-2	CASTSPFGRAVGSTGELFF
TRBV20-1	.	.	TRBJ2-1	CSASSIRNNEQFF
TRBV18	.	.	TRBJ2-2	CASSLTGDANTGELFF
TRBV29-1	.	.	TRBJ1-2	CSVDVQSVYGYTF
TRBV10-3	TRBD1	.	TRBJ1-2	CAITPGQGNYGYTF
TRBV10-3	TRBD1	.	TRBJ1-1	CAISESKTGRFTEAFF
TRBV12-3/TRBV12-4	.	once	TRBJ1-2	CASSLPGGGGYTF
TRBV28	TRBD1	.	TRBJ1-6	CASSLLGLGQGNSPLHF
TRBV2	.	.	TRBJ1-2	CASSPSYGGYTF
TRBV19	.	few	TRBJ1-1	CASGHTNTEAFF
TRBV28	TRBD2	.	TRBJ2-1	CASSGTSMNEQFF
TRBV2	.	once	TRBJ2-3	CASSEADTQYF
TRBV11-2	TRBD2	.	TRBJ2-2	CASSGRRGGRGTGELFF
TRBV7-2	.	.	TRBJ2-5	CASSLSHSQETQYF
TRBV27	.	.	TRBJ2-3	CASSWAPRGGTDTQYF
TRBV18	.	.	TRBJ2-2	CASSPPIVNGELFF
TRBV24-1	.	.	TRBJ2-5	CATSDFVGSGPETQYF
TRBV6-1	.	.	TRBJ1-2	CASSEVGGRDGYTF
TRBV5-6	.	.	TRBJ2-3	CASSLNRVTDTQYF
TRBV7-2	.	.	TRBJ2-3	CASSLFPGTSTDTQYF
TRBV30	.	once	TRBJ2-7	CAWSVGGTLNEQYF
TRBV24-1	.	.	TRBJ2-1	CATSDFVIKAGGPALLKTYNEQFF
TRBV6-5	.	.	TRBJ1-1	CASRRDRTEAFF
TRBV12-3/TRBV12-4	.	.	TRBJ1-2	CASSGLGYGYTF
TRBV19	TRBD2	.	TRBJ2-3	CASSGLAGADTQYF
TRBV5-1	TRBD1	.	TRBJ1-1	CASSDWGTVNTEAFF
TRBV6-2/TRBV6-3	TRBD1	.	TRBJ1-2	CASSYRQGNDGYTF
TRBV4-1	TRBD2	.	TRBJ2-3	CASSQVAGDTDTQYF
TRBV24-1	TRBD1	once	TRBJ2-2	CATSEPRPGQGTIYTGELFF
TRBV28	.	.	TRBJ1-1	CASSFFSPGGMNTEAFF
TRBV10-3	.	few	TRBJ2-1	CAISGGTAQNEQFF
TRBV5-1	TRBD1	.	TRBJ2-2	CASSLAGQGNTGELFF
TRBV12-3/TRBV12-4	.	.	TRBJ1-1	CASSLGGSTEAFF
TRBV3-1/TRBV3-2	.	.	TRBJ2-5	CASSQVEGETQYF
TRBV7-8	TRBD1	.	TRBJ1-1	CASSLVKGAGTEAFF
TRBV6-5	.	.	TRBJ1-5	CASRGNLQGQPQHF
TRBV6-1	.	.	TRBJ1-2	CASSDPVANYGYTF
TRBV3-1/TRBV3-2	TRBD1	.	TRBJ1-1	CASSPHRGTEAFF
TRBV30	.	.	TRBJ1-5	CAWSVSVGGNQPQHF
TRBV6-5	.	.	TRBJ1-3	CASKAIPGNTIYF
TRBV3-1/TRBV3-2	.	.	TRBJ1-5	CASSQGGQPQHF
TRBV6-2/TRBV6-3	.	.	TRBJ1-3	CASSMKAYSGNTIYF
TRBV27	.	.	TRBJ1-5	CASSFSAPNQPQHF
TRBV6-2/TRBV6-3	TRBD1	.	TRBJ1-2	CASSPNRGHGYTF
TRBV19	.	.	TRBJ2-3	CASSPSRSGDTQYF
TRBV27	.	.	TRBJ2-1	CASSFLGNNEQFF
TRBV27	.	.	TRBJ1-1	CASSFLQTTEAFF
TRBV6-5	.	.	TRBJ1-1	CASSLLQFSGNTEAFF
TRBV6-5	.	.	TRBJ2-6	CASSYGFGANVLTF
TRBV5-1	.	.	TRBJ1-2	CASSLGRISYGYTF
TRBV21-1	.	.	TRBJ2-1	CASSRGLAERDEQFF
TRBV28	TRBD1	.	TRBJ2-2	CASSLDGQGAGTGELFF
TRBV11-3	.	.	TRBJ2-1	CASSLIMGGEQFF
TRBV3-1/TRBV3-2	.	once	TRBJ2-7	CASSQGARNYEQYF
TRBV10-3	TRBD1	.	TRBJ1-4	CAISAETGLKEKLFF
TRBV7-9	.	once	TRBJ1-3	CASMGFSGNTIYF